The 29 T cell receptor beta chains below were found in one sample sequenced in a study of blood T cell repertoires in COVID-19. Sequencing used immunoSEQ multiplex PCR; TCRdb keeps in-frame clones, though not all of them. The profile shows about 210,000 clones, 80% to 90% of them singletons. The sample taken for sequencing was peripheral blood. These TCRs come from a woman older than 75 with acute or convalescent COVID-19.

The rearrangement uses TRBV7-2 and TRBJ2-5; 9 bases agree with TRBD2. Germline-derived CDR1 and CDR2 are SGHTA and FQGNSA. The V segment lost 1 base and the J segment 5 bases; nucleotides outside the gene matches: 11. The CDR3 spans 17 residues. CDR3 nucleotide sequence: TGTGCCAGCAGCTTAGAATTGAGCGGGAGGTTTTGGGAGACCCAGTACTTC. Protein: CASSLELSGRFWETQYF. Full variable domain (remainder filled in from reference TRBV7-2 and TRBJ2-5): GAGVSQSPSNKVTEKGKDVELRCDPISGHTALYWYRQSLGQGLEFLIYFQGNSAPDKSGLPSDRFSAERTGGSVSTLTIQRTQQEDSAVYLCASSLELSGRFWETQYFGPGTRLLVL.

V gene TRBV9 combines with J gene TRBJ2-1; 10 bases agree with TRBD1. Germline V CDR1 and CDR2: SGDLS, YYNGEE. The CDR3 is 15 residues long. Losses at the gene ends were 4 bases for V and 6 bases for J; bases not matched to a gene: 7. The DNA for the CDR3 is TGTGCCAGCAGCAAAGACGGGACAGGGGCCAATGAGCAGTTCTTC. This sequence encodes CASSKDGTGANEQFF.

The genes are TRBV5-5 and TRBJ2-3, with D uncertain. Germline-derived CDR1 and CDR2 are SGHKS and YYEKEE (reference sequence). The CDR3 loop spans 15 amino acids. The V end was cut by 1 base, the J end by 0 bases, with 9 bases between. The CDR3 nucleotides read TGTGCCAGCAGCTTGAACGCGCCTAGCACAGATACGCAGTATTTT. This encodes CASSLNAPSTDTQYF.

This chain uses TRBV6-6 with TRBJ2-7, with TRBD1 matching 8 bases. The germline gives CDR1 MNHNY, CDR2 SVGAGI (reference sequence). The CDR3 totals 15 residues. V was pared by 6 bases and J by 6 bases, with 13 bases of the junction left unmatched. The CDR3 sequence is CASRLTGTGNIEQYF. CDR3 nucleotide sequence: TGTGCCAGCAGGCTGACCGGGACAGGCAATATCGAGCAGTACTTC.

The V call is TRBV27, the J call TRBJ2-3; 12 positions agree with TRBD2. From germline, CDR1 is MNHEY and CDR2 SMNVEV (reference sequence). V was pared by 7 bases and J by 6 bases, with 8 bases of the junction left unmatched. The CDR3 consists of 15 residues. This CDR3 reads CASTSGRAERDTQYF. CDR3 DNA sequence: TGTGCCAGCACTAGCGGGAGGGCCGAGCGGGATACGCAGTATTTT.

J is TRBJ2-3 and V is TRBV24-1; D possibly corresponds to TRBD2 (6 bases). V lost 5 bases and J 4 bases, leaving 15 bases between the germline ends. The CDR3 length is 15 residues. Germline V CDR1 and CDR2: KGHDR, SFDVKD. The CDR3: CATSGFWRGADTQYF. CDR3 nucleotides: TGTGCCACCAGTGGTTTCTGGAGGGGTGCAGATACGCAGTATTTT.

The chain uses TRBV10-3 and TRBJ1-6; TRBD1 matches at 8 bases. Germline V gene sequence: CDR1 ENHRY, CDR2 SYGVKD. The CDR3 covers 14 residues. Germline trimming cut 5 bases from V and 5 bases from J; bases unmatched to any gene: 2. For the CDR3, the DNA is TGTGCCATCAGTATGACAGGGGATAATTCACCCCTCCACTTT. This encodes CAISMTGDNSPLHF.

This chain joins TRBV19 and TRBJ1-3, with 9 bases that match TRBD1. CDR1 and CDR2 from the germline V gene are LNHDA and SQIVND (reference sequence). This CDR3 is 15 amino acids long. The junction had 8 bases not matched to a gene; V was cut back by 8 bases and J by 3 bases. CDR3 region: CASLTGTGFGNTIYF. The DNA of the CDR3 is TGTGCCAGTCTAACCGGGACAGGGTTTGGAAACACCATATATTTT.

The chain is built from TRBV2 and TRBJ2-2; 8 bases map to TRBD2. This CDR3 comprises 15 residues. Trimming removed 4 bases from V and 1 base from J; junction bases left unmatched: 2. Per germline, CDR1 SNHLY and CDR2 FYNNEI. The CDR3 DNA follows: TGTGCCAGCAGTGGGACTAGCATGAACACCGGGGAGCTGTTTTTT. Translated: CASSGTSMNTGELFF.

The rearrangement joins TRBV15 to TRBJ1-4; the D gene is possibly TRBD1 (5 bases). The germline CDR1 and CDR2 sequences are LNHNV and YYDKDF (reference sequence). The CDR3 has 16 amino acids. Between the trimmed V and J ends, which lost 3 bases and 8 bases, there was a span of 19 bases. CDR3 nucleotides: TGTGCCACCAGCAGGACCTTGGGAGGGGCGGACGAAAAACTGTTTTTT. Protein: CATSRTLGGADEKLFF.

In its sample, this clone was seen a few times. This chain uses TRBV2 with TRBJ2-5; D is unresolved. Trimming cost V 4 bases and J 0 bases, with 9 bases left between them. This CDR3 is 14 amino acids long. Per germline, CDR1 SNHLY and CDR2 FYNNEI. The CDR3 here is CASSGGRYQETQYF. In nucleotides, the CDR3 is TGTGCCAGCAGTGGCGGAAGGTACCAAGAGACCCAGTACTTC.

The chain is built from TRBV6-5 and TRBJ2-1; 11 positions match TRBD2. V was pared by 6 bases and J by 12 bases, with 4 bases of the junction left unmatched. Per germline, CDR1 MNHEY and CDR2 SVGAGI. CDR3 size: 12 residues. CDR3 sequence (DNA): TGTGCCAGCAGGGCTAGCGGGGGGACGCAGTTCTTC. It translates to CASRASGGTQFF.

This chain connects TRBV6-6 to TRBJ1-1; D gene unclear. Germline CDR1 is MNHNY and CDR2 is SVGAGI (reference sequence). The CDR3 has 14 amino acids. Trimming left V 0 bases short and J 6 bases short, with 11 bases between. The CDR3 is CASSYSTGGSEAFF. The CDR3, as DNA: TGTGCCAGCAGTTACTCTACGGGAGGGTCTGAAGCTTTCTTT.

V is TRBV27 and J is TRBJ1-5, with 11 bases lining up with TRBD1. The J segment lost 7 bases and the V segment lost 4 bases, leaving 3 bases of the junction unmatched. The germline CDR1 and CDR2 sequences are MNHEY and SMNVEV (reference sequence). The CDR3 sequence is 14 residues long. The CDR3 loop reads CASSWTGGAQPQHF. CDR3 sequence (DNA): TGTGCCAGCAGTTGGACAGGGGGCGCCCAGCCCCAGCATTTT.

This clone was recorded only once. V and J are TRBV19 and TRBJ1-4; the D gene is possibly TRBD1 (5 bases). Trimming pared 3 bases from V and 0 bases from J, leaving 8 bases between. Germline lookup yields CDR1 LNHDA and CDR2 SQIVND (reference sequence). This CDR3 region has 15 residues. DNA for the CDR3: TGTGCCAGTAGTATTCCGACAGCAACTAATGAAAAACTGTTTTTT. Translated: CASSIPTATNEKLFF.

The chain combines TRBV7-3 with TRBJ1-1, with 7 bases lining up with TRBD1. V was clipped by 5 bases and J by 0 bases; unmatched bases: 0. The CDR3 sequence is 13 residues long. Germline V lookup: CDR1 SGHTA, CDR2 FQGTGA. CDR3 residues: CASSDRVNTEAFF. For the CDR3, the DNA is TGTGCCAGCAGCGACAGGGTGAACACTGAAGCTTTCTTT.

The rearrangement uses TRBV4-2 and TRBJ1-3, with 9 bases lining up with TRBD1. Per the germline V gene, CDR1 is LGHNA and CDR2 is YNFKEQ. V was clipped by 1 base and J by 0 bases; unmatched bases: 10. The CDR3 has 19 amino acids. The CDR3 bases are TGTGCCAGCAGCCAAGGCCCACCGGTGACAGGGGGCTCTGGAAACACCATATATTTT. It yields the protein CASSQGPPVTGGSGNTIYF.

J is TRBJ1-5 and V is TRBV10-1, with D possibly being TRBD1 (6 bases). CDR1 is WNHNN and CDR2 is SYGVQD in the germline V gene (reference sequence). The CDR3 has 17 residues. Trimming cost V 3 bases and J 1 base, with 16 bases left between them. The CDR3 reads CASSDLQGMVSNQPQHF. CDR3 bases: TGCGCCAGCAGTGACCTACAGGGCATGGTGAGCAATCAGCCCCAGCATTTT.

The rearrangement links TRBV3-1 (or the pseudogene TRBV3-2) to TRBJ2-1, with D unresolved. This CDR3 region has 12 residues. The ends were cut back, 3 bases at V and 8 bases at J, with 8 bases in the middle. CDR1 is LGHDT and CDR2 is YNNKEL in the germline V gene (reference sequence). The CDR3 loop reads CASSHHFDEQFF. CDR3 DNA sequence: TGTGCCAGCAGCCACCACTTTGATGAGCAGTTCTTC.

The J gene is TRBJ1-3, the V gene TRBV9; 8 bases agree with TRBD1. The V segment lost 3 bases and the J segment 4 bases; nucleotides outside the gene matches: 3. This CDR3 comprises 14 residues. Per the germline V gene, CDR1 is SGDLS and CDR2 is YYNGEE. In nucleotides, the CDR3 is TGTGCCAGCAGCGCAGGGGGCCTCGGAAACACCATATATTTT. This codes for CASSAGGLGNTIYF.

Only one count was recorded for this clone. This rearrangement joins TRBV28 to TRBJ2-3; TRBD1 matches 8 bases. The CDR3 runs to 13 residues. Germline CDR1 is MDHEN and CDR2 is SYDVKM. V was clipped by 10 bases and J by 4 bases; unmatched bases: 7. As DNA, the CDR3 is TGTGCCACCCGTTCAGGGGGCGCAGATACGCAGTATTTT. Its translation is CATRSGGADTQYF.

V usage is TRBV29-1 and J usage is TRBJ1-2; 11 nucleotides agree with TRBD1. This CDR3 is built from 16 residues. CDR1 and CDR2 from the germline V gene are SQVTM and ANQGSEA. The trim removed 6 bases at V and 1 base at J, leaving 10 bases unmatched. The CDR3 DNA is TGCAGCGTGCTCCGGGACAGGGGGTCACGTAACTATGGCTACACCTTC. Amino acids: CSVLRDRGSRNYGYTF.

The chain recombines TRBV30 with TRBJ2-7; D perhaps matches TRBD2 (6 bases). The germline V gene encodes CDR1 GTSNPN and CDR2 SVGIG (reference sequence). V dropped 0 bases and J dropped 6 bases, with 18 bases sitting between them. This CDR3 is 15 amino acids long. DNA for the CDR3: TGTGCCTGGAGTGTACAACTGACGGCCGGGGGCGAGCAGTACTTC. Amino acid sequence: CAWSVQLTAGGEQYF.

The chain has TRBV5-1 and TRBJ2-2, with 9 bases fitting TRBD1. Losses at the gene ends were 3 bases for V and 5 bases for J; bases not matched to a gene: 5. The V gene's germline CDR1 is SGHRS and CDR2 YFSETQ. The CDR3 length is 15 residues. CDR3 loop: CASSWGTGYTGELFF. CDR3 in DNA: TGCGCCAGCAGCTGGGGGACAGGGTATACCGGGGAGCTGTTTTTT.

The chain links TRBV5-1 to TRBJ2-5; TRBD1 might be the D (5 bases). CDR1 SGHRS and CDR2 YFSETQ come from the germline V gene. The CDR3 totals 14 residues. V shed 1 base and J shed 4 bases, with 11 bases lying between them. CDR3 amino acids: CASSLTAQGETQYF. Written as DNA, the CDR3 is TGCGCCAGCAGCTTGACCGCCCAGGGAGAGACCCAGTACTTC.

This clone was seen only once. V and J are TRBV7-2 and TRBJ2-1; 10 bases are a match to TRBD2. CDR3 size: 16 residues. The V and J ends lost 1 base and 8 bases, in that order; junction bases with no gene match: 8. Germline CDR1 is SGHTA and CDR2 is FQGNSA. CDR3 in DNA: TGTGCCAGCAGCTTAGGTGGTCTAGCGGGAGACCATGAGCAGTTCTTC. This gives the protein CASSLGGLAGDHEQFF.

This clone was seen repeatedly, ten times or more. The rearrangement links TRBV10-3 to TRBJ1-1; TRBD1 might be the D (5 bases). This CDR3 spans 14 amino acids. CDR1 ENHRY and CDR2 SYGVKD come from the germline V gene. Trimming cost V 0 bases and J 7 bases, with 12 bases left between them. For the CDR3, the DNA is TGTGCCATCAGTGAGTCGGGACGGGACTATGAAGCTTTCTTT. Residues: CAISESGRDYEAFF.

This clone was counted between two and nine times. The J gene is TRBJ1-2, the V gene TRBV6-5; TRBD1 matches at 9 bases. Trimming took 6 bases from V and 7 from J; bases not matched to a gene: 9. CDR1 is MNHEY, CDR2 SVGAGI, per germline. This CDR3 is built from 14 residues. The CDR3 is CASRFRDRVSGYTF. CDR3 nucleotide sequence: TGTGCCAGCAGGTTCCGGGACAGGGTCTCTGGCTACACCTTC.

The genes are TRBV28 and TRBJ2-1, with D perhaps matching TRBD2 (7 bases). The CDR3 runs 16 residues. Deletions cut 1 base from V and 5 bases from J, with 15 bases between. Germline V lookup: CDR1 MDHEN, CDR2 SYDVKM. For the CDR3, the DNA is TGTGCCAGCAGTTTATTGGGGGGGCCCTTAAACAATGAGCAGTTCTTC. Its translation is CASSLLGGPLNNEQFF.